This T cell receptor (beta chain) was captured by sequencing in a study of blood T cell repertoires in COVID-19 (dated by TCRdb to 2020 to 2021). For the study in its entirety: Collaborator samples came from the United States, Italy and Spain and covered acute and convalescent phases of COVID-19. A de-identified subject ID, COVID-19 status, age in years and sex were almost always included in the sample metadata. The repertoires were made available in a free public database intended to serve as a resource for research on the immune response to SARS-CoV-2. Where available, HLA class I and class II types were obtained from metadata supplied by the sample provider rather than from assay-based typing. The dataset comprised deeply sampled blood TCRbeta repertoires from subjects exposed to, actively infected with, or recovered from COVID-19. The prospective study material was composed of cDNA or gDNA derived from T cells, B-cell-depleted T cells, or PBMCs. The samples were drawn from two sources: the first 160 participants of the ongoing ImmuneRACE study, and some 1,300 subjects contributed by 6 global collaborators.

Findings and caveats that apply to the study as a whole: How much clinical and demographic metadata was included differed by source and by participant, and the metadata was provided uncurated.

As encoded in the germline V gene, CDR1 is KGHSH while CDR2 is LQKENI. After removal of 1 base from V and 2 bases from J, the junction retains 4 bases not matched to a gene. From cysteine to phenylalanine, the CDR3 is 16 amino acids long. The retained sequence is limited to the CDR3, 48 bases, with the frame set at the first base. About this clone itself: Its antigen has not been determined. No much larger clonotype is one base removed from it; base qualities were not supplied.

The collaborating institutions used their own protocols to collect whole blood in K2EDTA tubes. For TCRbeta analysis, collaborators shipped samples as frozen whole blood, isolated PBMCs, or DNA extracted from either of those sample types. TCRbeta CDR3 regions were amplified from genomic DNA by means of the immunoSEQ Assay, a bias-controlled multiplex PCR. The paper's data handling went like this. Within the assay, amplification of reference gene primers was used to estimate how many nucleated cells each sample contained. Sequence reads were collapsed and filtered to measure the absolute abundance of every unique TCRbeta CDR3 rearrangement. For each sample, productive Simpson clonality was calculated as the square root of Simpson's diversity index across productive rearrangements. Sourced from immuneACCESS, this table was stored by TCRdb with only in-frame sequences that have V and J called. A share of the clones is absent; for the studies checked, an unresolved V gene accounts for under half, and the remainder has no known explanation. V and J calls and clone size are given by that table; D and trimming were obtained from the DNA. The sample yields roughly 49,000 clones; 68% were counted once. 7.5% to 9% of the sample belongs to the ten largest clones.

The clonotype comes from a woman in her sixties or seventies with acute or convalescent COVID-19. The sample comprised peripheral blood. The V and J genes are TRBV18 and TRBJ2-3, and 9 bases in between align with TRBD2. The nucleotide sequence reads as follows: TGTGCCAGCTCACCACAGGCTAGCGGGACCACAGATACGCAGTATTTT. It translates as CASSPQASGTTDTQYF.